This entry lists 25 T cell receptor beta chains sequenced from one sample in a study of early stage breast cancer tumors. This table comes from immunoSEQ multiplex PCR, and its TCRdb copy is limited to in-frame clones, with some not included. The sample lists tens of thousands of clones, 65% to 80% occurring once. Sequences were obtained from blood. These receptors were collected from a young adult with breast cancer.

The rearrangement uses TRBV10-3 and TRBJ2-1, with D tentatively TRBD1 (6 bases). CDR1 and CDR2 from the germline V gene are ENHRY and SYGVKD. CDR3 size: 14 residues. Trimming stripped 7 bases from V and 4 bases from J, with 14 bases between. DNA of the CDR3: TGTGCCATCACCCAGGGACATCAATACAATGAGCAGTTCTTC. It translates to CAITQGHQYNEQFF.

The V call is TRBV4-1, the J call TRBJ2-7; D possibly corresponds to TRBD1 (5 bases). The CDR3 runs 15 residues. Looked up from germline, CDR1 is MGHRA and CDR2 is YSYEKL. Deletions cut 0 bases from V and 4 bases from J, with 13 bases between. The CDR3 here is CASSQDSQGAYEQYF. The CDR3, as DNA: TGCGCCAGCAGCCAAGATAGCCAGGGTGCTTACGAGCAGTACTTC.

The chain has TRBV6-5 and TRBJ2-7, with D tentatively TRBD1 (7 bases). Germline lookup yields CDR1 MNHEY and CDR2 SVGAGI. The germline V and J ends were trimmed by 4 bases and 5 bases, with 21 bases remaining between them. The CDR3 spans 16 residues. CDR3 residues: CASSSQGHRGGDEQYF. As DNA, the CDR3 is TGTGCCAGCAGTTCCCAGGGGCACAGGGGAGGAGACGAGCAGTACTTC.

The chain carries TRBV4-2 and TRBJ1-1, with 11 bases lining up with TRBD1. CDR3 length equals 17 residues. The V gene end was trimmed by 3 bases and the J gene end by 1 base; junction bases not matched to a gene: 7. Germline lookup yields CDR1 LGHNA and CDR2 YNFKEQ. The CDR3 coding sequence is TGTGCCAGCAGCCATCTCATCGGACAGGGGGCGAACACTGAAGCTTTCTTT. Its translation: CASSHLIGQGANTEAFF.

The V and J genes are TRBV5-4 and TRBJ2-3; 9 nucleotides match TRBD2. Trimming at V came to 3 bases and at J to 4 bases, leaving 6 bases not matched to a gene. This CDR3 has 15 amino acids. Germline V CDR1 and CDR2: SGHNT, YYREEE (reference sequence). The CDR3 region is CASSSPGTSPDTQYF. CDR3 bases: TGTGCCAGCAGCTCTCCCGGGACTAGCCCAGATACGCAGTATTTT.

The chain couples TRBV7-7 to TRBJ2-3; 13 bases align to TRBD2. The trim removed 8 bases at V and 3 bases at J, leaving 8 bases unmatched. Germline CDR1 is SSHAT and CDR2 is FNYEAQ (reference sequence). The CDR3 has 16 residues. In nucleotides, the CDR3 is TGTGCCAGCTCCCCCCAGGGACTAGCGGGAACAGATACGCAGTATTTT. Translation gives CASSPQGLAGTDTQYF.

The rearrangement uses TRBV9 and TRBJ1-2, with a tentative D call TRBD1 (5 bases). Per the germline V gene, CDR1 is SGDLS and CDR2 is YYNGEE. V dropped 0 bases and J dropped 5 bases, with 14 bases sitting between them. This CDR3 is 15 amino acids long. The CDR3 coding sequence is TGTGCCAGCAGCGTAGAGGATACAGGACGTTATGGCTACACCTTC. Its translation is CASSVEDTGRYGYTF.

This clone was seen only once. CDR3 DNA: TGCGCCAGCAGTGAGCCCGCCTCGGGGGATGAGCAGTTCTTC. Encoded protein: CASSEPASGDEQFF. The chain couples TRBV10-1 to TRBJ2-1; D perhaps matches TRBD2 (6 bases). V was clipped by 2 bases and J by 8 bases, with 13 bases between them. CDR1 WNHNN and CDR2 SYGVQD come from the germline V gene (reference sequence). The CDR3 has 14 amino acids.

The chain uses TRBV30 and TRBJ2-3; D is unresolved. Germline CDR1 and CDR2: GTSNPN and SVGIG (reference sequence). The germline V and J ends were trimmed by 4 bases and 4 bases, with 6 bases remaining between them. This CDR3 region has 11 residues. CDR3 coding DNA: TGTGCCTGGATGGTTGCAGATACGCAGTATTTT. Its protein product is CAWMVADTQYF.

The gene calls are TRBV2 and TRBJ1-2; TRBD1 is a possible D gene (5 bases). V dropped 8 bases and J dropped 6 bases, with 28 bases sitting between them. The germline V gene encodes CDR1 SNHLY and CDR2 FYNNEI. There are 17 residues in the CDR3. The CDR3 bases are TGTGCCAGCTTTATTTACCGGGACGCAGTCGGGATAAATGGCTACACCTTC. This translates into CASFIYRDAVGINGYTF.

The rearrangement uses TRBV29-1 and TRBJ2-1; TRBD2 matches at 10 bases. Trimming took 4 bases from V and 5 from J; bases not matched to a gene: 8. The germline V gene encodes CDR1 SQVTM and CDR2 ANQGSEA. The CDR3 has 15 amino acids. CDR3 bases: TGCAGCGTTGGGCCCGGACTAGCGGAACACAATGAGCAGTTCTTC. It yields the protein CSVGPGLAEHNEQFF.

V usage is TRBV6-1 and J usage is TRBJ1-3; D call uncertain. CDR1 is MNHNS, CDR2 SASEGT, per germline. The CDR3 is 15 amino acids. Deletions cut 0 bases from V and 0 bases from J, with 6 bases between. CDR3: CASSEASSSGNTIYF. In nucleotides, the CDR3 is TGTGCCAGCAGTGAAGCCTCCAGCTCTGGAAACACCATATATTTT.

The rearrangement joins TRBV27 to TRBJ1-2; 8 nucleotides match TRBD1. There are 16 residues in the CDR3. The V and J ends lost 5 bases and 7 bases, in that order; junction bases with no gene match: 15. The germline V gene encodes CDR1 MNHEY and CDR2 SMNVEV (reference sequence). The CDR3 region is CASSRDRTNPRGGYTF. The CDR3 nucleotides are TGTGCCAGCAGTAGGGACAGGACAAACCCACGGGGTGGCTACACCTTC.

This rearrangement joins TRBV14 to TRBJ1-4, with D tentatively TRBD1 (5 bases). The CDR3 spans 15 residues. With 2 bases removed from V and 8 bases from J, the gap between germline ends came to 15 bases. Germline CDR1 reads SGHDN; CDR2 reads FVKESK. The CDR3 is CASSQLSGGSEKLFF. CDR3 coding DNA: TGTGCCAGCAGCCAACTCTCGGGGGGAAGCGAAAAACTGTTTTTT. The whole variable domain, filled in from reference TRBV14 and TRBJ1-4, reads EAGVTQFPSHSVIEKGQTVTLRCDPISGHDNLYWYRRVMGKEIKFLLHFVKESKQDESGMPNNRFLAERTGGTYSTLKVQPAELEDSGVYFCASSQLSGGSEKLFFGSGTQLSVL.

The chain links TRBV6-5 to TRBJ1-1; D is undetermined. There are 11 residues in the CDR3. CDR1 and CDR2 from the germline V gene are MNHEY and SVGAGI. V lost 8 bases and J 1 base, leaving 5 bases between the germline ends. The CDR3 sequence is CASRANTEAFF. Here the CDR3 DNA reads TGTGCCAGCCGGGCGAACACTGAAGCTTTCTTT.

The chain couples TRBV30 to TRBJ2-7, with TRBD2 identical over 7 bases. The CDR3 has 14 residues. Germline values: CDR1 GTSNPN, CDR2 SVGIG (reference sequence). Trimming cost V 2 bases and J 3 bases; bases outside gene matches: 7. The CDR3: CAWSLLAEDYEQYF. The CDR3 nucleotides are TGTGCCTGGAGTCTCCTAGCGGAGGACTACGAGCAGTACTTC.

This chain connects TRBV25-1 to TRBJ1-1; TRBD1 aligns across 9 bases. The ends lost 4 bases at V and 2 bases at J; junction bases unmatched: 2. This CDR3 contains 14 residues. Germline CDR1 MGHDK, CDR2 SYGVNS. The CDR3 loop reads CASSGDRVNTEAFF. Written as DNA, the CDR3 is TGTGCCAGCAGTGGGGACAGGGTAAACACTGAAGCTTTCTTT.

J is TRBJ2-7 and V is TRBV27; tentative D call: TRBD2 (6 bases). The germline V gene encodes CDR1 MNHEY and CDR2 SMNVEV (reference sequence). This CDR3 contains 14 residues. V was shortened by 2 bases and J by 2 bases, with 10 bases between the two germline ends. CDR3 nucleotides: TGTGCCAGCAGTTTAGGTAGCGGACCCTACGAGCAGTACTTC. Amino acid sequence: CASSLGSGPYEQYF.

V is TRBV5-1 and J is TRBJ1-2; 7 bases are shared with TRBD1. Germline values: CDR1 SGHRS, CDR2 YFSETQ. The CDR3 spans 16 residues. V trimming: 2 bases; J trimming: 3 bases; junction bases outside the gene matches: 10. The CDR3 DNA reads TGCGCCAGCAGCTTATTAGGTACAGGGGCAGACTATGGCTACACCTTC. Residues: CASSLLGTGADYGYTF.

The CDR3, as DNA: TGTGCCAGCTCACCACCGAGGACAGGGGGCCGACCGGGCTCCTACGAGCAGTACTTC. Translating gives CASSPPRTGGRPGSYEQYF. The gene calls are TRBV18 and TRBJ2-7, with TRBD1 identical over 11 bases. Unmatched junction bases numbered 10, after V lost 0 bases and J lost 0 bases. Germline values: CDR1 KGHSH, CDR2 LQKENI. The CDR3 is 19 amino acids.

This chain joins TRBV7-2 and TRBJ1-6, with D unresolved. Trimming pared 5 bases from V and 0 bases from J, leaving 14 bases between. CDR3 length: 17 residues. The germline gives CDR1 SGHTA, CDR2 FQGNSA. As DNA, the CDR3 is TGTGCCAGCAGCCTCAGAGGGTTCAGCTCCTATAATTCACCCCTCCACTTT. Translated, it gives CASSLRGFSSYNSPLHF.

The V and J genes are TRBV4-2 and TRBJ2-7, with D perhaps matching TRBD2 (6 bases). The CDR3 spans 18 residues. The germline V gene has CDR1 LGHNA and CDR2 YNFKEQ. Trimming shortened V by 4 bases and J by 0 bases, and 22 bases separated the two germline ends. CDR3 residues: CASSLLLAAEGGSYEQYF. CDR3 DNA sequence: TGTGCCAGCAGCCTCCTTCTAGCCGCGGAGGGAGGCTCCTACGAGCAGTACTTC.

V gene TRBV6-5 combines with J gene TRBJ2-1; the match to TRBD2 covers 7 bases. Germline CDR1 is MNHEY and CDR2 is SVGAGI. V dropped 6 bases and J dropped 5; count of bases not matched to a gene: 7. CDR3 length: 14 residues. For the CDR3, the DNA is TGTGCCAGCAGGCAGGGACTAACCAACAATGAGCAGTTCTTC. Translating it yields CASRQGLTNNEQFF.

This chain links TRBV5-1 with TRBJ2-7; TRBD2 aligns across 9 bases. Trimming at V came to 1 base and at J to 0 bases, leaving 5 bases not matched to a gene. This CDR3 comprises 16 residues. Germline values: CDR1 SGHRS, CDR2 YFSETQ. This CDR3 is CASSLLGGRVSYEQYF. DNA of the CDR3: TGCGCCAGCAGCTTGTTGGGCGGGAGGGTCTCCTACGAGCAGTACTTC.

The chain carries TRBV5-6 and TRBJ1-4; D is ambiguous. The V end lost 5 bases, the J end lost 8 bases, and 13 bases lay between the germline ends. In germline, CDR1 is SGHDT, CDR2 YYEEEE. There are 13 residues in the CDR3. The CDR3 spells CASRRTAGEKLFF. The CDR3, as DNA: TGTGCCAGCAGACGAACGGCCGGGGAAAAACTGTTTTTT.